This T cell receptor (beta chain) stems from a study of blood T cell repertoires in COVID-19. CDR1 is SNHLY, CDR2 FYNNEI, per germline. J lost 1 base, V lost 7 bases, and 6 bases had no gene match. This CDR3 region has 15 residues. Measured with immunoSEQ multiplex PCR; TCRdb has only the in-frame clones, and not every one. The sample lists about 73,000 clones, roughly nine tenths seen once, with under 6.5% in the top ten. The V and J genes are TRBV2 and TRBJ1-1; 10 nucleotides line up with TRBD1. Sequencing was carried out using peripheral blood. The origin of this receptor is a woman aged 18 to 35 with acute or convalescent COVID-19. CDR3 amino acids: CASTGTGVRNTEAFF. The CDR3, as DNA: TGTGCCAGCACAGGGACAGGGGTTCGGAACACTGAAGCTTTCTTT. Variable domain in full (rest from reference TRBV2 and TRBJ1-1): EPEVTQTPSHQVTQMGQEVILRCVPISNHLYFYWYRQILGQKVEFLVSFYNNEISEKSEIFDDQFSVERPDGSNFTLKIRSTKLEDSAMYFCASTGTGVRNTEAFFGQGTRLTVV.